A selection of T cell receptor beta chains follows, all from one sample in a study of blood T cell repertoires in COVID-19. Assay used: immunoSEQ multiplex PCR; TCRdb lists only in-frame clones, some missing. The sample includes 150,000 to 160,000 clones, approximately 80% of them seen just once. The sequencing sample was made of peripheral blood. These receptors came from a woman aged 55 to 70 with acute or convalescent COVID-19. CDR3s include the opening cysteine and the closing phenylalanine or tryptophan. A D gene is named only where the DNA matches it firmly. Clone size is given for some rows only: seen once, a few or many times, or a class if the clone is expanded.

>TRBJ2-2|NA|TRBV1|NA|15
CTSSQERRVGGELFF
TGCACCAGCAGCCAAGAAAGGCGGGTTGGCGGGGAGCTGTTTTTT
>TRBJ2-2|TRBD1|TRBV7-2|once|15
CASSLVAGGYGELFF
TGTGCCAGCAGCTTAGTAGCAGGGGGTTACGGGGAGCTGTTTTTT
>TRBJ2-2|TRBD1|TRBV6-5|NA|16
CASSSMDRANTGELFF
TGTGCCAGCAGTTCTATGGACAGGGCTAACACCGGGGAGCTGTTTTTT
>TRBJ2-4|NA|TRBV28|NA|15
CASSLADRAKNIQYF
TGTGCCAGCAGTTTAGCGGATCGAGCCAAAAACATTCAGTACTTC
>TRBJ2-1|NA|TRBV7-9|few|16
CASSPASTGGRNEQFF
TGTGCCAGCAGCCCGGCCTCGACGGGGGGCAGGAATGAGCAGTTCTTC
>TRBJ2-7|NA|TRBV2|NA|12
CASSAGSYEQYF
TGTGCCAGCAGTGCGGGGAGCTACGAGCAGTACTTC
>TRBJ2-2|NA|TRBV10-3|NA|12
CAIGGNTGELFF
TGTGCCATCGGAGGAAACACCGGGGAGCTGTTTTTT
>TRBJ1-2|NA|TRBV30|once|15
CAWSVGGGLGYGYTF
TGTGCCTGGAGTGTAGGGGGGGGATTAGGCTATGGCTACACCTTC
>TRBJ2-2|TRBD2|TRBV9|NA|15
CASSVSSGSTGELFF
TGTGCCAGCAGCGTGTCCAGCGGGAGCACCGGGGAGCTGTTTTTT
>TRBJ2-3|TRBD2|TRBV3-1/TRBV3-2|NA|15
CASSQDLAEADTQYF
TGTGCCAGCAGCCAAGACCTAGCGGAAGCAGATACGCAGTATTTT
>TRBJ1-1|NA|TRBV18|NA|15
CASSPVSLRGTEAFF
TGTGCCAGCTCACCGGTTTCGTTAAGAGGCACTGAAGCTTTCTTT
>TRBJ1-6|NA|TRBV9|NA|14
CASSAETGYSPLHF
TGTGCCAGCAGCGCAGAGACAGGTTATTCACCCCTCCACTTT
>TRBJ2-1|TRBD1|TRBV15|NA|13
CATSRENRQGEFF
TGTGCCACCAGCAGAGAAAATCGGCAGGGGGAGTTCTTC
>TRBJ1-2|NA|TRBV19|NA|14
CASSRGANNYGYTF
TGTGCCAGTAGTCGGGGGGCGAATAACTATGGCTACACCTTC
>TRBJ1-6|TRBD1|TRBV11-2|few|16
CASSLVLRQGSSPLHF
TGTGCCAGCAGCTTAGTTTTAAGACAGGGGAGTTCACCCCTCCACTTT
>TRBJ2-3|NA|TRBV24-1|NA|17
CATSDNTGTPSTDTQYF
TGTGCCACCAGTGATAACACCGGGACTCCTAGCACAGATACGCAGTATTTT
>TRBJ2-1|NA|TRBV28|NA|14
CASSPPRSVNEQFF
TGTGCCAGCAGCCCCCCCCGCAGCGTTAATGAGCAGTTCTTC
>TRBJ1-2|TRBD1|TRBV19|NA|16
CASSLYGQGGFGGYTF
TGTGCCAGTAGTTTATACGGACAGGGAGGTTTTGGTGGCTACACCTTC
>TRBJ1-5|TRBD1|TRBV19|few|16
CASSAQGKVSNQPQHF
TGTGCCAGTAGTGCACAGGGGAAAGTTAGCAATCAGCCCCAGCATTTT
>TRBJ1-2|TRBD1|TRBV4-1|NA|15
CASSLSTGILYGYTF
TGCGCCAGCAGCCTATCGACAGGGATCCTCTATGGCTACACCTTC
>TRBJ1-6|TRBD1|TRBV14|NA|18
CASSQGPRTGGINSPLHF
TGTGCCAGCAGCCAAGGCCCGCGGACAGGGGGAATTAATTCACCCCTCCACTTT
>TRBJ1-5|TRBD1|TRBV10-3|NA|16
CAISESLGQSNQPQHF
TGTGCCATCAGTGAGTCTTTGGGACAGAGCAATCAGCCCCAGCATTTT
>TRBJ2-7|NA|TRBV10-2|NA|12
CASSDESYEQYF
TGCGCCAGCAGTGATGAGAGCTACGAGCAGTACTTC
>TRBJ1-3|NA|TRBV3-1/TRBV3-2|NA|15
CASSQDLSSGNTIYF
TGTGCCAGCAGCCAAGACCTGAGCTCTGGAAACACCATATATTTT
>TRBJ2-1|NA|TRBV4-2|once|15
CASSQRGGAFNEQFF
TGTGCCAGCAGCCAAAGGGGGGGAGCCTTCAATGAGCAGTTCTTC
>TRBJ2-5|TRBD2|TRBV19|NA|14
CASSASGGGETQYF
TGTGCCAGTAGCGCAAGCGGGGGCGGTGAGACCCAGTACTTC
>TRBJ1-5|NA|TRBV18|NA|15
CASSPVNSKNQPQHF
TGTGCCAGCTCACCAGTCAACAGCAAAAATCAGCCCCAGCATTTT
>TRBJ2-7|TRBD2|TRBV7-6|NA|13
CASSWGGAYEQYF
TGTGCCAGCAGCTGGGGGGGTGCCTACGAGCAGTACTTC
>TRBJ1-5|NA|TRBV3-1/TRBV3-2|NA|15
CASSQDGRSNQPQHF
TGTGCCAGCAGCCAAGATGGCAGGAGCAATCAGCCCCAGCATTTT
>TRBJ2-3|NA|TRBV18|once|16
CASSPRLGGSTDTQYF
TGTGCCAGCTCACCACGGCTAGGGGGAAGCACAGATACGCAGTATTTT
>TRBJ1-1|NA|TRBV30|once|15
CAWSIPGVANTEAFF
TGTGCCTGGAGTATCCCCGGGGTCGCGAACACTGAAGCTTTCTTT
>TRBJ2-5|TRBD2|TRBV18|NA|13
CASSLGREETQYF
TGTGCCAGCTCACTAGGGAGGGAAGAGACCCAGTACTTC
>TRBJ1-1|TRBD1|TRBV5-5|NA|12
CASSFGTDEAFF
TGTGCCAGCAGCTTCGGGACAGACGAAGCTTTCTTT
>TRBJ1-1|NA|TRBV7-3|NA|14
CASSPGHVNTEAFF
TGTGCCAGCAGCCCGGGACACGTGAACACTGAAGCTTTCTTT
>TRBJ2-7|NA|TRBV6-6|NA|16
CASSLIRPGTLYEQYF
TGTGCCAGCAGTCTGATACGACCCGGGACACTATACGAGCAGTACTTC
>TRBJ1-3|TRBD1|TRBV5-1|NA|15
CASSLGQGGRNTIYF
TGCGCCAGCAGCTTGGGACAGGGTGGAAGAAACACCATATATTTT
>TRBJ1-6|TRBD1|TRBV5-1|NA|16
CASSLSTGQHNSPLHF
TGCGCCAGCAGCTTGTCTACGGGACAGCATAATTCACCCCTCCACTTT
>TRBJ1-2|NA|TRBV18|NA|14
CASSPGSEGYGYTF
TGTGCCAGCTCACCTGGGTCCGAGGGCTATGGCTACACCTTC
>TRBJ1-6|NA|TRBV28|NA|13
CASSPWSAGSLHF
TGTGCCAGCAGTCCCTGGTCCGCCGGGTCCCTCCACTTT
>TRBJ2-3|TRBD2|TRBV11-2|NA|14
CASSPAGGGDTQYF
TGTGCCAGCAGCCCGGCTGGGGGGGGAGATACGCAGTATTTT
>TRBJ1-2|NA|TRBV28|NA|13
CASSIQGNYGYTF
TGTGCCAGCAGTATTCAGGGGAACTATGGCTACACCTTC
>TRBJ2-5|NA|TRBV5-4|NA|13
CASSLELTETQYF
TGTGCCAGCAGCTTGGAGCTAACGGAGACCCAGTACTTC
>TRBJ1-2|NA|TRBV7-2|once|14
CASSSHQGNYGYTF
TGTGCCAGCAGCTCTCACCAGGGTAACTATGGCTACACCTTC